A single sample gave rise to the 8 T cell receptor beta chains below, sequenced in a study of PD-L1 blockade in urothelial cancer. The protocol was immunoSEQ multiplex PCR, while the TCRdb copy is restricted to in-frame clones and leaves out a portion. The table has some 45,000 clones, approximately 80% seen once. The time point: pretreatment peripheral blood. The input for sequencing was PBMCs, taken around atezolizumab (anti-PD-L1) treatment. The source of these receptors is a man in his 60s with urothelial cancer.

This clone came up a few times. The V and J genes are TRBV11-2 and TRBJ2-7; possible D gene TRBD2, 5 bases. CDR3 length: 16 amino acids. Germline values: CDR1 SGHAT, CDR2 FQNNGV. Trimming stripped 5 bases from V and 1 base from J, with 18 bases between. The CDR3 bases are TGTGCCAGCAGCCCGGAACCCGGGGAAAAATCCTACGAGCAGTACTTC. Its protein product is CASSPEPGEKSYEQYF.

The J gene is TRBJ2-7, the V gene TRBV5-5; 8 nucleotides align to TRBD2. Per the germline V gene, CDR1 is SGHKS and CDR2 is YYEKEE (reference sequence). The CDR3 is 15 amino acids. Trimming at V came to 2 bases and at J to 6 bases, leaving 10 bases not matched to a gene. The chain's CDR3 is CASSLLTSEVAEQYF. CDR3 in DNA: TGTGCCAGCAGCTTATTGACTAGCGAGGTCGCCGAGCAGTACTTC.

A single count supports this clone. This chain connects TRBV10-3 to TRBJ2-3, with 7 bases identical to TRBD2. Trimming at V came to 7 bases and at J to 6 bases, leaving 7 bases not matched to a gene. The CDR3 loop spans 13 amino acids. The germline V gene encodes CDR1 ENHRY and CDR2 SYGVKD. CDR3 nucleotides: TGTGCCATCATGGGAGGGAGTGAGGATACGCAGTATTTT. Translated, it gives CAIMGGSEDTQYF.

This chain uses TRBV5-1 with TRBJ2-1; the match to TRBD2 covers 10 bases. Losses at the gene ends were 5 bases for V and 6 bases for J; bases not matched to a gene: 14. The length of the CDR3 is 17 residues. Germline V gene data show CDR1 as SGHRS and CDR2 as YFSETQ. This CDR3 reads CASRYRTSGPFGNEQFF. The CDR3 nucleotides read TGCGCCAGCAGGTATAGGACTAGCGGACCCTTCGGCAATGAGCAGTTCTTC. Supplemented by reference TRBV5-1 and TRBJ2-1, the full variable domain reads KAGVTQTPRYLIKTRGQQVTLSCSPISGHRSVSWYQQTPGQGLQFLFEYFSETQRNKGNFPGRFSGRQFSNSRSEMNVSTLELGDSALYLCASRYRTSGPFGNEQFFGPGTRLTVL.

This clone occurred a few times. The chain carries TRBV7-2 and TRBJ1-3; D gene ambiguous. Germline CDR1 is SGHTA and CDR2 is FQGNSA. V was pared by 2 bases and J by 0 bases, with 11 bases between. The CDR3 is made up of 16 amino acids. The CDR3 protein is CASSLSGSNSGNTIYF. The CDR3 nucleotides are TGTGCCAGCAGCTTAAGTGGGAGTAACTCTGGAAACACCATATATTTT.

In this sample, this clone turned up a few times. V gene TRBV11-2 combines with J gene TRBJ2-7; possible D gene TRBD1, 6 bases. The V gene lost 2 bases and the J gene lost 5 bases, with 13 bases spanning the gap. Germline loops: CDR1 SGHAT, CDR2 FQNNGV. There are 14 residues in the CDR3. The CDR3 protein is CASSLLRGYDEQYF. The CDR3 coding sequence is TGTGCCAGCAGCTTACTCAGGGGTTACGACGAGCAGTACTTC.

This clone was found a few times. In DNA form, the CDR3 reads TGTGCCAGCAGCGCATCTGGTAGAGACACTGAAGCTTTCTTT. It is translated as CASSASGRDTEAFF. V is TRBV7-9 and J is TRBJ1-1; no clear D gene. The CDR3 is 14 residues long. Germline V CDR1 and CDR2: SEHNR, FQNEAQ (reference sequence). V was shortened by 5 bases and J by 3 bases, with 13 bases between the two germline ends.

The CDR3 nucleotides read TGTGCCAGCAGTCCCAGACAGGGCTATGGCTACACCTTC. This codes for CASSPRQGYGYTF. The V gene is TRBV27, the J gene TRBJ1-2; 7 bases align to TRBD1. CDR3 length: 13 amino acids. Germline values: CDR1 MNHEY, CDR2 SMNVEV (reference sequence). With V trimmed by 5 bases and J by 4 bases, 4 bases remained unmatched.